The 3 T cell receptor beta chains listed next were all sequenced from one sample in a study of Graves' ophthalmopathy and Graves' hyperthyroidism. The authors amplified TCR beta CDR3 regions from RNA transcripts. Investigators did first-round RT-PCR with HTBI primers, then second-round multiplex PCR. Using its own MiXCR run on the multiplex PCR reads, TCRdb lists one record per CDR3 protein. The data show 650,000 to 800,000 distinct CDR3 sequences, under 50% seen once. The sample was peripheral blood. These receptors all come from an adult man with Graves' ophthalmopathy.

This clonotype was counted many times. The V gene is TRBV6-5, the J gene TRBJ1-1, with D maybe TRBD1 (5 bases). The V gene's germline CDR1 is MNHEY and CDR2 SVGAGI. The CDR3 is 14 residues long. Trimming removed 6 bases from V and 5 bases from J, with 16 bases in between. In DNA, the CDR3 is TGTGCCAGCAGCACCGGGACGGGAAGGACTGAAGCTTTCTTT. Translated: CASSTGTGRTEAFF.

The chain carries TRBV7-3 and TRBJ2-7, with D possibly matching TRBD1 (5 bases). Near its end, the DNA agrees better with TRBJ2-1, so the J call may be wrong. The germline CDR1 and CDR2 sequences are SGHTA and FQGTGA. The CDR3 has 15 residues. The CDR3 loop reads CASSLSWGGANEQFF. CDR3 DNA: TGTGCCAGCAGCTTAAGTTGGGGTGGGGCCAATGAGCAGTTCTTC.

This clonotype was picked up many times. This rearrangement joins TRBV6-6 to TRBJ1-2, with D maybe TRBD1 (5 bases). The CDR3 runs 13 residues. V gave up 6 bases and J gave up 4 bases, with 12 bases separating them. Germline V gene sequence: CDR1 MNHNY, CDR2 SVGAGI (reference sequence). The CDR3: CASSSGQIYGYTF. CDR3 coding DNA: TGTGCCAGCAGCTCCGGACAAATCTATGGCTACACCTTC.